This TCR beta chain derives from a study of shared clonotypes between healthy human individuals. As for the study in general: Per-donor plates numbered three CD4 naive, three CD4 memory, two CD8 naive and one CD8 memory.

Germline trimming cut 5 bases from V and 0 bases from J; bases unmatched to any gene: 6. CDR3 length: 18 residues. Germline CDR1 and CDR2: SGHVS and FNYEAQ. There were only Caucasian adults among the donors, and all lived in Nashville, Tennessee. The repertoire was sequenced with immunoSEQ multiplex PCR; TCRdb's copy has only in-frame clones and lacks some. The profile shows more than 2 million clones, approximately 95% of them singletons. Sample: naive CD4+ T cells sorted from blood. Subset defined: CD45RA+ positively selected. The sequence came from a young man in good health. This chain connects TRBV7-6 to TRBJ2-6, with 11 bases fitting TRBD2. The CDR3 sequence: CASSLLAGGLSGANVLTF. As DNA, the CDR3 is TGTGCCAGCAGCCTCCTAGCGGGAGGTCTCTCTGGGGCCAACGTCCTGACTTTC.